The clone carrying this T cell receptor (beta chain) appeared a single time. The data originate from a study of blood T cell repertoires in COVID-19. Turning to the study itself: Acute and convalescent COVID-19 samples came from the United States, Italy and Spain. In each case, the material was cDNA or gDNA derived from T cells, B-cell-depleted T cells, or PBMCs.

From germline, CDR1 is SGHRS and CDR2 YFSETQ. CDR3 length: 14 residues. V was pared by 2 bases and J by 0 bases, with 7 bases between. Original processing notes: Reference gene primer amplification gave estimated nucleated cell counts. Using immunoSEQ multiplex PCR, the repertoire was profiled, and TCRdb retains in-frame clones only, with some absent. D and trimming come from the DNA, and the V and J calls and clone size come from that table. The table lists around 250,000 clones, more than 75% of them singletons, with about 8.6% in the top ten. The sequencing sample was made of peripheral blood. This clonotype originated in a man aged 35 to 55 with active or convalescent COVID-19. This chain connects TRBV5-1 to TRBJ2-3; D ambiguous. Here the CDR3 DNA reads TGCGCCAGCAGCTTCGTTTCTAGCACAGATACGCAGTATTTT. Translating gives CASSFVSSTDTQYF.